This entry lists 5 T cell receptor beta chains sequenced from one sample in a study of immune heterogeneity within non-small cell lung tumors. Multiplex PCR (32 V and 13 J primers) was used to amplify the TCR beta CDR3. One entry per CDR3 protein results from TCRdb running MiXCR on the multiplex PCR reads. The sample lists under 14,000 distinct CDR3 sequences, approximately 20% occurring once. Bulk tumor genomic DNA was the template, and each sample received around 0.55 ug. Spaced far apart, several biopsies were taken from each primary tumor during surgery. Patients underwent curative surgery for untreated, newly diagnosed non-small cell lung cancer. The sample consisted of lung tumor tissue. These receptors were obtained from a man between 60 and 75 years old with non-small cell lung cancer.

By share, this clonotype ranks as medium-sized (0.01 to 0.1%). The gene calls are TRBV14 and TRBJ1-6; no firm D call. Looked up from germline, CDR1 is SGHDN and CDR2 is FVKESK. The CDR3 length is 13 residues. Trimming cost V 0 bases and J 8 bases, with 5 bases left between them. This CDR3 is CASSQEMDSPLHF. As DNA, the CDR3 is TGTGCCAGCAGCCAAGAAATGGATTCACCCCTCCACTTT.

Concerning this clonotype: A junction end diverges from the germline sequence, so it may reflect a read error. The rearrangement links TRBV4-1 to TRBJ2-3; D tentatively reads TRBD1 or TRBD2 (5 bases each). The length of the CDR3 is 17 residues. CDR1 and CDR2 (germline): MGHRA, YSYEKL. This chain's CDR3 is CVSSQEGTVADTDTQYF. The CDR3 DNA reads TGCGTCAGCAGCCAAGAGGGGACCGTGGCAGACACAGATACGCAGTATTTT.

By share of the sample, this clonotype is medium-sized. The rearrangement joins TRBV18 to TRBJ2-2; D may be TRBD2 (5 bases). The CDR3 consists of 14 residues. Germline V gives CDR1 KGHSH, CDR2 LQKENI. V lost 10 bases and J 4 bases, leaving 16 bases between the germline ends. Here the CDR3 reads CATLIARGTGELFF. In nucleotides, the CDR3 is TGTGCCACACTTATAGCCCGGGGCACCGGGGAGCTGTTTTTT.

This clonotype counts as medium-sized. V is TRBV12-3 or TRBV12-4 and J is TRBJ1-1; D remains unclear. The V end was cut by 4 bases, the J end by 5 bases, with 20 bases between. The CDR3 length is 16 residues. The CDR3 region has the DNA TGTGCCAGCAGTTCCCCTCTTAACATATTATCAACTGAAGCTTTCTTT. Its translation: CASSSPLNILSTEAFF.

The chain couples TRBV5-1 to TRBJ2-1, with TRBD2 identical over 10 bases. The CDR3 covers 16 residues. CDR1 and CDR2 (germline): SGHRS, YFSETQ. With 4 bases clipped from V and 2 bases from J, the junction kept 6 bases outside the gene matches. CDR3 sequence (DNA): TGCGCCAGCAGCCCGGGACTAGCGAACCCCTACAATGAGCAGTTCTTC. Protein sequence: CASSPGLANPYNEQFF.